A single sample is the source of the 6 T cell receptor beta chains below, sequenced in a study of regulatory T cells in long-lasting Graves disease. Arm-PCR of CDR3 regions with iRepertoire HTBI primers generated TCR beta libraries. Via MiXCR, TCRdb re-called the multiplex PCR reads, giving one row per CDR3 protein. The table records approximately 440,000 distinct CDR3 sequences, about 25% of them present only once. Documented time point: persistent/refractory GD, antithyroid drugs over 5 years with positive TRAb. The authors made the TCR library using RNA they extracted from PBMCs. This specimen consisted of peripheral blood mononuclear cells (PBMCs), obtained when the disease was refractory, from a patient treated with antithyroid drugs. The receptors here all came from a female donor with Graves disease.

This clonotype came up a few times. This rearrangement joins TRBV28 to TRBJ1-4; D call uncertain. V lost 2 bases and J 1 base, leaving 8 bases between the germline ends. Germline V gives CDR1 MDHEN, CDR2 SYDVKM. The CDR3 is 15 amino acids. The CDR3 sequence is CASSLRLGTNEKLFF. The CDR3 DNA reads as TGTGCCAGCAGTTTAAGGCTGGGAACTAATGAAAAACTGTTTTTT. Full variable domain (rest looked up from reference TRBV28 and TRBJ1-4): DVKVTQSSRYLVKRTGEKVFLECVQDMDHENMFWYRQDPGLGLRLIYFSYDVKMKEKGDIPEGYSVSREKKERFSLILESASTNQTSMYLCASSLRLGTNEKLFFGSGTQLSVL.

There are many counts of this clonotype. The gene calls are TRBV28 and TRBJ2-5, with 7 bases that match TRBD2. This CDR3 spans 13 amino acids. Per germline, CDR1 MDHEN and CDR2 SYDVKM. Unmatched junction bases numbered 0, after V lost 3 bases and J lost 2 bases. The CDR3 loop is CASSLGGQETQYF. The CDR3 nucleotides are TGTGCCAGCAGTTTGGGAGGGCAAGAGACCCAGTACTTC.

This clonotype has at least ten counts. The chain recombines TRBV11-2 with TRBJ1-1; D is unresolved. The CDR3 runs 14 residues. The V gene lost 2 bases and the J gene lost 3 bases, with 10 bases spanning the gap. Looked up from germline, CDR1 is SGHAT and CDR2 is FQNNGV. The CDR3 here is CASSLTVGDTEAFF. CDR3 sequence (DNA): TGTGCCAGCAGCTTAACAGTCGGGGACACTGAAGCTTTCTTT.

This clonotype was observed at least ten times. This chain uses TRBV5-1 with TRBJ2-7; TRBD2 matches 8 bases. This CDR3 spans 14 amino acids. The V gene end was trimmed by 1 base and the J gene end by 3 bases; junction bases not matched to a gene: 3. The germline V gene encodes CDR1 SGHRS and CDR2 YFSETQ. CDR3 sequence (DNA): TGCGCCAGCAGCTTGATCAGCGGGGGCTACGAGCAGTACTTC. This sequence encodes CASSLISGGYEQYF.

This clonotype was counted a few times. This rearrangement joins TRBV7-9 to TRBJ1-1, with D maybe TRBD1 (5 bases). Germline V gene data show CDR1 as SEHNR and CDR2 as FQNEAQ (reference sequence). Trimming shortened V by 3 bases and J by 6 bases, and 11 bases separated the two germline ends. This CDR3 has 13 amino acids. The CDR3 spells CASSFGGFAEAFF. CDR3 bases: TGTGCCAGCAGCTTTGGGGGGTTCGCTGAAGCTTTCTTT.

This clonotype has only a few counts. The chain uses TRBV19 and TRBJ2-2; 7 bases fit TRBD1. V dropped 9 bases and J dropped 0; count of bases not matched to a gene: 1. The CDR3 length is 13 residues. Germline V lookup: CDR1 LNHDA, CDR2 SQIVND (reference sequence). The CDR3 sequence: CASDRANTGELFF. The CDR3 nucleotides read TGTGCCAGCGACAGGGCGAACACCGGGGAGCTGTTTTTT.